This TCR beta chain comes out of a study of cytomegalovirus exposure and HLA in healthy donors. Study-level findings and limits: In an earlier analysis, productive rearrangement rates for most beta V segments clustered near 87% or 30%.

Per the germline V gene, CDR1 is SGHRS and CDR2 is YFSETQ. The length of the CDR3 is 15 residues. The V gene end was trimmed by 4 bases and the J gene end by 4 bases; junction bases not matched to a gene: 3. On this clone: Its antigen is still unknown.

The primer mix had 60 Vbeta and 13 Jbeta primers. Sequencing used immunoSEQ multiplex PCR; TCRdb keeps in-frame clones, though not all of them. This sample lists some 130,000 clones; its ten largest clones have more than 1.5%. This cohort consisted of healthy bone marrow donors. Sequencing used PBMCs. This chain uses TRBV5-1 with TRBJ2-1; 12 bases line up with TRBD2. This sequence originates from a man aged 18 to 30 in good health and CMV-seronegative. CDR3: CASSELAGGYNEQFF. CDR3 DNA sequence: TGCGCCAGCAGCGAGCTAGCGGGAGGGTACAATGAGCAGTTCTTC. The variable domain in full, with the rest retrieved from reference TRBV5-1 and TRBJ2-1, is KAGVTQTPRYLIKTRGQQVTLSCSPISGHRSVSWYQQTPGQGLQFLFEYFSETQRNKGNFPGRFSGRQFSNSRSEMNVSTLELGDSALYLCASSELAGGYNEQFFGPGTRLTVL.